Each of the 8 T cell receptor beta chains below was sequenced from the same sample in a study of blood T cells in healthy people across ages. The second PCR ran roughly 6 to 12 cycles with a sample-barcoded 5' primer and J-beta primers. TCRdb recomputed calls from the 5' RACE reads with MiXCR, one row per CDR3 protein. The table has about 670,000 distinct CDR3 sequences, approximately 52% seen once. The sequencing sample was made of blood. Receptors were obtained from an elderly woman in good health.

The rearrangement links TRBV12-3 or TRBV12-4 to TRBJ2-1; 10 bases line up with TRBD2. This CDR3 has 15 amino acids. V lost 1 base, J lost 14 bases, and 11 bases stayed unmatched. As DNA, the CDR3 is TGTGCCAGCAGTTTAGGGCTAGCGGGGGCCTCGAGGGAGTTCTTC. This codes for CASSLGLAGASREFF.

The chain is built from TRBV29-1 and TRBJ2-3; 7 positions agree with TRBD1. Germline CDR1 and CDR2: SQVTM and ANQGSEA. The CDR3 has 14 residues. V was pared by 7 bases and J by 6 bases, with 13 bases of the junction left unmatched. This CDR3 reads CSAETGKSVDTQYF. The CDR3 DNA reads as TGCAGCGCTGAGACAGGGAAGTCCGTCGATACGCAGTATTTT.

This chain uses TRBV12-3 or TRBV12-4 with TRBJ1-2; 10 bases align to TRBD1. V lost 6 bases to trimming and J lost 4 bases; unmatched junction nucleotides: 5. The CDR3 has 14 amino acids. The CDR3 DNA is TGTGCCAGCAGCTCCGACAGGGGGCCCTATGGCTACACCTTC. As protein: CASSSDRGPYGYTF.

The rearrangement joins TRBV29-1 to TRBJ2-7; D is uncertain. The end of the DNA is better explained by TRBJ2-5, so the J call may be wrong. The CDR3 runs 13 residues. CDR1 and CDR2 (germline): SQVTM, ANQGSEA. This CDR3 reads CSVHAVSSETQYF. The CDR3 nucleotides are TGCAGCGTTCACGCGGTCAGTAGCGAGACCCAGTACTTC.

In this sample, this clonotype turned up a few times. J is TRBJ1-6 and V is TRBV27; D possibly corresponds to TRBD1 (5 bases). Germline CDR1 and CDR2: MNHEY and SMNVEV (reference sequence). V shed 6 bases and J shed 0 bases, with 18 bases lying between them. The CDR3 has 18 amino acids. The CDR3 region is CASSQLPTASSYNSPLHF. As DNA, the CDR3 is TGTGCCAGCAGCCAGCTACCGACAGCCAGCTCCTATAATTCACCCCTCCACTTT.

This clonotype was seen repeatedly, ten times or more. This chain uses TRBV7-9 with TRBJ2-5, with D unresolved. CDR1 is SEHNR and CDR2 is FQNEAQ in the germline V gene (reference sequence). The CDR3 sequence is 14 residues long. V was trimmed by 0 bases and J by 2 bases, leaving 7 bases between them. CDR3 DNA: TGTGCCAGCAGCTTAGCGAGTCAGCAAGAGACCCAGTACTTC. As protein: CASSLASQQETQYF.

This clonotype has only one observation. The V gene is TRBV7-9, the J gene TRBJ1-5; 7 bases align to TRBD1. The CDR3 is made up of 16 amino acids. Germline trimming cut 5 bases from V and 2 bases from J; bases unmatched to any gene: 9. CDR1 and CDR2 (germline): SEHNR, FQNEAQ (reference sequence). CDR3 sequence reads: CASSPQGGLGNQPQHF. CDR3 coding DNA: TGTGCCAGCAGCCCGCAGGGGGGTCTAGGCAATCAGCCCCAGCATTTT.

This clonotype was found a few times. This chain connects TRBV3-1 to TRBJ1-1; D ambiguous. This CDR3 spans 12 amino acids. Trimming took 1 base from V and 6 from J, leaving 6 bases between them. Germline V gene lookup returns CDR1 LGHDT and CDR2 YNNKEL (reference sequence). CDR3 sequence: CASSQGVAEAFF. For the CDR3, the DNA is TGTGCCAGCAGCCAAGGGGTGGCTGAAGCTTTCTTT.